This T cell receptor beta chain was recorded in a study of early T cells in non-severe SARS-CoV-2 infection. Study-level findings and limits: VDJdb-based annotation leaned toward anti-spike CD8 responses and missed private and CD4 specificities.

The ends were cut back, 4 bases at V and 0 bases at J, with 13 bases in the middle. Germline values: CDR1 MGHRA, CDR2 YSYEKL. The CDR3 extends over 15 amino acids. This clonotype was counted ten times or more. Its antigen remains unidentified. cDNA molecules, individually, were tagged with unique molecular identifiers. TCRdb reprocessed the 5' RACE reads with MiXCR, giving one entry per CDR3 protein. The sample consists of approximately 48,000 distinct CDR3 sequences, about 9.3% of them appearing once. The chain carries TRBV4-1 and TRBJ2-7, with D perhaps given as TRBD1 or TRBD2 (5 bases each). This TCR was recovered from an adult who was a healthcare worker with PCR-confirmed SARS-CoV-2 infection or an uninfected control (not recorded which). The material sequenced was whole blood. CDR3 sequence reads: CASSPWGRDSYEQYF. The CDR3, as DNA: TGCGCCAGCAGCCCCTGGGGACGAGACTCCTACGAGCAGTACTTC.